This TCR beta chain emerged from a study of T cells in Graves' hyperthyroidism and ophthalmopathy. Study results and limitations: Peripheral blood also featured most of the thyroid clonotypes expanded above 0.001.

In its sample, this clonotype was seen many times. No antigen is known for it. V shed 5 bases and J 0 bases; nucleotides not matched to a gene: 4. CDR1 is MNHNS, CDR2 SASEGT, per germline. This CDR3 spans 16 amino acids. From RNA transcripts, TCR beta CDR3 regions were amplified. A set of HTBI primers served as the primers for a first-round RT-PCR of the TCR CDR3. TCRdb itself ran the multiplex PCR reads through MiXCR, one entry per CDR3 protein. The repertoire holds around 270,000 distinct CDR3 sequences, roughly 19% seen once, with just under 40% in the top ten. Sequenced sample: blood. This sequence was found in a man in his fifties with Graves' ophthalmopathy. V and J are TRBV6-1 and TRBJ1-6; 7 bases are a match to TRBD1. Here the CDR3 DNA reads TGTGCCAGCAGTCTACAGGGGAGCTCCTATAATTCACCCCTCCACTTT. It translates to CASSLQGSSYNSPLHF.